The 31 T cell receptor beta chains below all came from one sample that was sequenced in a study of PD-L1 blockade in urothelial cancer. Described time point: pretreatment peripheral blood. Libraries were prepared by immunoSEQ multiplex PCR; TCRdb keeps only in-frame clonotypes and omits some of them. The profile shows over 100,000 clones, 70% to 85% of them singletons. Sequencing was performed on PBMCs, taken around atezolizumab (anti-PD-L1) treatment. The origin of the receptors is a man in his forties or fifties with urothelial cancer.

V usage is TRBV10-1 and J usage is TRBJ2-7; 14 nucleotides line up with TRBD2. Germline CDR1 is WNHNN and CDR2 is SYGVQD (reference sequence). V shed 7 bases, J shed 4 bases, and the junction held 24 bases outside the gene matches. The CDR3 loop spans 21 amino acids. The CDR3 DNA sequence: TGCGCCAGCATCCCCGCCGACAGAGCGACTAGCGGGAGGGCCACTTGGTACGAGCAGTACTTC. Translated: CASIPADRATSGRATWYEQYF.

The chain links TRBV5-1 to TRBJ2-5, with TRBD1 identical over 9 bases. The CDR3 contains 16 residues. Germline-derived CDR1 and CDR2 are SGHRS and YFSETQ. V lost 0 bases, J lost 5 bases, and 8 bases stayed unmatched. Written as DNA, the CDR3 is TGCGCCAGCAGCTTGGGCGGACAGGGGCGCGGGGAGACCCAGTACTTC. The encoded protein is CASSLGGQGRGETQYF.

This chain links TRBV7-8 with TRBJ1-1; 8 bases match TRBD1. Germline V CDR1 and CDR2: SGHVS, FQNEAQ. V shed 6 bases and J 4 bases; nucleotides not matched to a gene: 10. The CDR3 covers 15 residues. The CDR3 DNA reads TGTGCCAGCAGGGCAGGGGGCCTGCGGCTCACTGAAGCTTTCTTT. Residues: CASRAGGLRLTEAFF. The whole variable domain, filled in from reference TRBV7-8 and TRBJ1-1, reads GAGVSQSPRYKVAKRGQDVALRCDPISGHVSLFWYQQALGQGPEFLTYFQNEAQLDKSGLPSDRFFAERPEGSVSTLKIQRTQQEDSAVYLCASRAGGLRLTEAFFGQGTRLTVV.

V gene TRBV5-1 combines with J gene TRBJ2-1; 10 bases map to TRBD2. This CDR3 spans 17 amino acids. CDR1 is SGHRS and CDR2 is YFSETQ in the germline V gene. Germline trimming cut 0 bases from V and 4 bases from J; bases unmatched to any gene: 7. CDR3 in amino acids: CASSLGSSGGTYNEQFF. CDR3 coding DNA: TGCGCCAGCAGCTTGGGTTCTAGCGGGGGAACTTACAATGAGCAGTTCTTC.

With regard to this clone: Other DNA sequences within the sample encode an identical CDR3. This sequence joins TRBV19 and TRBJ1-5; D gene uncertain. Germline values: CDR1 LNHDA, CDR2 SQIVND (reference sequence). V was cut by 7 bases and J by 4 bases, with 14 bases left in between. This CDR3 spans 14 amino acids. The CDR3 bases are TGTGCCAGTACCCCGGAGCAGTTAAATCAGCCCCAGCATTTT. Translated, it gives CASTPEQLNQPQHF.

The CDR3 reads CASSITPRPTEAFF. DNA of the CDR3: TGTGCCAGTAGTATAACACCGCGGCCAACCGAAGCTTTCTTT. The rearrangement links TRBV19 to TRBJ1-1; no reliable D call. The CDR3 sequence is 14 residues long. The germline V gene encodes CDR1 LNHDA and CDR2 SQIVND (reference sequence). V was pared by 2 bases and J by 8 bases, with 15 bases between.

The rearrangement links TRBV4-1 to TRBJ2-5; 11 positions agree with TRBD2. Germline values: CDR1 MGHRA, CDR2 YSYEKL. The CDR3 spans 16 residues. The junction had 7 bases not matched to a gene; V was cut back by 2 bases and J by 5 bases. The CDR3 region is CASSQTLAGGDETQYF. The CDR3 bases are TGCGCCAGCAGCCAAACCTTAGCGGGAGGGGACGAGACCCAGTACTTC.

The chain joins TRBV4-2 to TRBJ2-1; D remains unclear. From germline, CDR1 is LGHNA and CDR2 YNFKEQ. V was clipped by 0 bases and J by 6 bases, with 15 bases between them. This CDR3 has 16 residues. The CDR3 loop reads CASSQDYGGDINEQFF. The CDR3 DNA reads TGTGCCAGCAGCCAAGATTACGGCGGAGATATCAATGAGCAGTTCTTC.

The V gene is TRBV4-2, the J gene TRBJ2-1, with 10 bases that match TRBD2. Trimming took 4 bases from V and 7 from J; bases not matched to a gene: 4. The CDR3 contains 14 residues. Germline V lookup: CDR1 LGHNA, CDR2 YNFKEQ. This chain's CDR3 is CASSLGLARNEQFF. The CDR3 DNA is TGTGCCAGCAGCCTGGGACTAGCGAGGAATGAGCAGTTCTTC.

The genes are TRBV7-2 and TRBJ2-1; 9 positions match TRBD2. CDR1 and CDR2 from the germline V gene are SGHTA and FQGNSA. Germline trimming cut 5 bases from V and 8 bases from J; bases unmatched to any gene: 13. The length of the CDR3 is 16 residues. The CDR3 is CASSIHLAGPLDEQFF. In DNA form, the CDR3 reads TGTGCCAGCAGCATCCACCTAGCGGGACCTCTGGATGAGCAGTTCTTC.

J is TRBJ2-1 and V is TRBV7-9, with a weak D call TRBD1 (5 bases). Germline V CDR1 and CDR2: SEHNR, FQNEAQ (reference sequence). This CDR3 is 16 amino acids long. The V end lost 2 bases, the J end lost 1 base, and 12 bases lay between the germline ends. The CDR3 region is CASSLPGARSYNEQFF. CDR3 coding DNA: TGTGCCAGCAGCTTACCTGGGGCTAGATCCTACAATGAGCAGTTCTTC. The full variable domain, rest sourced from reference TRBV7-9 and TRBJ2-1, is DTGVSQNPRHKITKRGQNVTFRCDPISEHNRLYWYRQTLGQGPEFLTYFQNEAQLEKSRLLSDRFSAERPKGSFSTLEIQRTEQGDSAMYLCASSLPGARSYNEQFFGPGTRLTVL.

This chain links TRBV5-1 with TRBJ2-5, with 10 bases matching TRBD1. This CDR3 comprises 13 residues. Germline CDR1 and CDR2: SGHRS and YFSETQ. V was pared by 4 bases and J by 8 bases, with 5 bases of the junction left unmatched. The CDR3 reads CASSIGQGDTQYF. CDR3 DNA: TGCGCCAGCAGCATAGGACAGGGGGACACCCAGTACTTC.

V usage is TRBV5-5 and J usage is TRBJ2-4; 8 bases fit TRBD1. The CDR3 totals 18 residues. V trimming: 3 bases; J trimming: 8 bases; junction bases outside the gene matches: 19. Germline loops: CDR1 SGHKS, CDR2 YYEKEE (reference sequence). The CDR3 protein is CASSSRVGTGGKRDIQYF. CDR3 sequence (DNA): TGTGCCAGCAGCTCGAGAGTTGGCACAGGGGGAAAGCGTGACATTCAGTACTTC.

This chain joins TRBV27 and TRBJ2-3; 14 bases agree with TRBD2. Germline V gene data show CDR1 as MNHEY and CDR2 as SMNVEV (reference sequence). This CDR3 has 18 residues. V dropped 7 bases and J dropped 4; count of bases not matched to a gene: 13. The DNA for the CDR3 is TGTGCCAGCACCTTGACTAGCGGGAGGGCCGGAGGGGCAGATACGCAGTATTTT. It encodes CASTLTSGRAGGADTQYF.

The chain is built from TRBV7-9 and TRBJ1-2; D might be TRBD1 (5 bases). CDR3 length: 15 residues. The germline CDR1 and CDR2 sequences are SEHNR and FQNEAQ (reference sequence). Trimming took 5 bases from V and 3 from J, leaving 16 bases between them. The CDR3 loop is CASSTFIGGDYGYTF. For the CDR3, the DNA is TGTGCCAGCAGCACTTTTATCGGGGGAGACTATGGCTACACCTTC.

The chain couples TRBV27 to TRBJ1-1, with a weak D call TRBD1 (5 bases). Per the germline V gene, CDR1 is MNHEY and CDR2 is SMNVEV (reference sequence). The CDR3 spans 14 residues. Trimming pared 6 bases from V and 0 bases from J, leaving 11 bases between. The CDR3 DNA follows: TGTGCCAGCAGGATCCAGGGCATGAACACTGAAGCTTTCTTT. Translated, it gives CASRIQGMNTEAFF.

This chain connects TRBV6-4 to TRBJ2-1, with TRBD2 identical over 7 bases. This CDR3 has 15 amino acids. CDR1 and CDR2 (germline): MRHNA, SNTAGT. The V and J ends lost 3 bases and 0 bases, in that order; junction bases with no gene match: 2. The DNA of the CDR3 is TGTGCCAGCAGTGAAAGGGAGGGCTCCTACAATGAGCAGTTCTTC. Protein sequence: CASSEREGSYNEQFF.

The gene calls are TRBV19 and TRBJ2-5; the match to TRBD2 covers 9 bases. This CDR3 is built from 14 residues. Germline CDR1 reads LNHDA; CDR2 reads SQIVND (reference sequence). V was pared by 5 bases and J by 7 bases, with 8 bases of the junction left unmatched. Here the CDR3 reads CASSVLLAGGTQYF. The CDR3 nucleotides are TGTGCCAGTAGTGTCCTACTAGCGGGCGGGACCCAGTACTTC.

This clone was seen more than once but under ten times. This chain connects TRBV2 to TRBJ2-7; D perhaps matches TRBD1 (5 bases). V gave up 4 bases and J gave up 5 bases, with 12 bases separating them. This CDR3 is built from 13 residues. Germline V gene sequence: CDR1 SNHLY, CDR2 FYNNEI. The CDR3 nucleotides read TGTGCCAGCAGTGGTCAGGGAATAAACGAGCAGTACTTC. It yields the protein CASSGQGINEQYF.

This sequence joins TRBV28 and TRBJ1-5; D call uncertain. V was pared by 8 bases and J by 0 bases, with 38 bases between. Per the germline V gene, CDR1 is MDHEN and CDR2 is SYDVKM. The CDR3 covers 23 residues. The CDR3 loop reads CASPRSSRLPLDRSHISNQPQHF. CDR3 nucleotides: TGTGCCAGCCCGCGGTCCTCCCGGCTCCCGCTAGATAGGAGTCATATTAGCAATCAGCCCCAGCATTTT.

The genes are TRBV11-1 and TRBJ2-7; the match to TRBD2 covers 8 bases. The V gene's germline CDR1 is SGHAT and CDR2 FQDESV (reference sequence). The CDR3 is 15 amino acids. J gave up 2 bases and V 4 bases, and 7 bases lay outside the gene matches. For the CDR3, the DNA is TGTGCCAGCAGCTCCTCGCGGGAGGTTCCCTACGAGCAGTACTTC. Protein: CASSSSREVPYEQYF.

The chain has TRBV11-2 and TRBJ1-6; the D is unclear. Per the germline V gene, CDR1 is SGHAT and CDR2 is FQNNGV. Trimming pared 5 bases from V and 6 bases from J, leaving 17 bases between. The CDR3 runs 16 residues. In nucleotides, the CDR3 is TGTGCCAGCAGCCCCACTTCCCGGGTCCTTAATTCACCCCTCCACTTT. Its protein is CASSPTSRVLNSPLHF.

This clone was seen a handful of times. The chain carries TRBV4-1 and TRBJ1-5; tentatively, D is TRBD1 (6 bases). V lost 1 base and J 5 bases, leaving 12 bases between the germline ends. From germline, CDR1 is MGHRA and CDR2 YSYEKL. CDR3 size: 15 residues. The CDR3 region is CASSQAGQKDQPQHF. The CDR3 bases are TGCGCCAGCAGCCAAGCCGGACAGAAGGATCAGCCCCAGCATTTT.

The CDR3, as DNA: TGTGCCAGCAGCCGCGTGGGACAGGGTGGAACCGGGGAGCTGTTTTTT. Residues: CASSRVGQGGTGELFF. V and J are TRBV11-2 and TRBJ2-2; TRBD1 aligns across 9 bases. CDR1 and CDR2 (germline): SGHAT, FQNNGV. V was clipped by 5 bases and J by 5 bases; unmatched bases: 9. This CDR3 spans 16 amino acids.

The chain carries TRBV13 and TRBJ1-2; D might be TRBD1 (5 bases). CDR1 and CDR2 (germline): PRHDT, FYEKMQ (reference sequence). V lost 3 bases and J 5 bases, leaving 10 bases between the germline ends. The CDR3 contains 13 residues. The CDR3 bases are TGTGCCAGCAGCTTCCAGGAGGGGTATGGCTACACCTTC. It is translated as CASSFQEGYGYTF.

The CDR3 sequence is CASSLEATYEQYF. The CDR3 DNA follows: TGTGCCAGCAGCTTAGAAGCCACCTACGAGCAGTACTTC. The chain recombines TRBV11-2 with TRBJ2-7; no clear D gene. Germline CDR1 reads SGHAT; CDR2 reads FQNNGV. Trimming stripped 0 bases from V and 2 bases from J, with 5 bases between. The CDR3 has 13 amino acids.

This chain connects TRBV4-2 to TRBJ2-3; weak D call: TRBD2 (5 bases). The length of the CDR3 is 15 residues. The germline V and J ends were trimmed by 2 bases and 2 bases, with 11 bases remaining between them. Germline V gene data show CDR1 as LGHNA and CDR2 as YNFKEQ. The CDR3 DNA reads as TGTGCCAGCAGCCAACCCTCCGGGGTCACAGATACGCAGTATTTT. Its translation: CASSQPSGVTDTQYF.

This chain connects TRBV5-1 to TRBJ1-6, with D tentatively TRBD1 (5 bases). Germline CDR1 is SGHRS and CDR2 is YFSETQ. This CDR3 is built from 14 residues. Trimming left V 0 bases short and J 9 bases short, with 10 bases between. Here the CDR3 reads CASSLGQGGSPLHF. The CDR3 nucleotides read TGCGCCAGCAGCTTGGGTCAGGGAGGTTCACCCCTCCACTTT. Full variable domain (rest looked up from reference TRBV5-1 and TRBJ1-6): KAGVTQTPRYLIKTRGQQVTLSCSPISGHRSVSWYQQTPGQGLQFLFEYFSETQRNKGNFPGRFSGRQFSNSRSEMNVSTLELGDSALYLCASSLGQGGSPLHFGNGTRLTVT.

This rearrangement joins TRBV7-9 to TRBJ2-1; TRBD1 is a possible D gene (6 bases). CDR1 and CDR2 from the germline V gene are SEHNR and FQNEAQ (reference sequence). CDR3 length: 14 residues. Between the trimmed V and J ends, which lost 0 bases and 4 bases, there was a span of 7 bases. Here the CDR3 reads CASSLAQGYNEQFF. For the CDR3, the DNA is TGTGCCAGCAGCTTAGCCCAGGGGTACAATGAGCAGTTCTTC. Combining the CDR3 with reference TRBV7-9 and TRBJ2-1 gives the whole variable domain DTGVSQNPRHKITKRGQNVTFRCDPISEHNRLYWYRQTLGQGPEFLTYFQNEAQLEKSRLLSDRFSAERPKGSFSTLEIQRTEQGDSAMYLCASSLAQGYNEQFFGPGTRLTVL.

This sequence joins TRBV28 and TRBJ2-1; D possibly corresponds to TRBD2 (6 bases). From germline, CDR1 is MDHEN and CDR2 SYDVKM. V dropped 1 base and J dropped 4 bases, with 11 bases sitting between them. CDR3 length: 15 residues. The CDR3 here is CASSLYGTSYNEQFF. The CDR3 DNA follows: TGTGCCAGCAGTTTATATGGGACTTCATACAATGAGCAGTTCTTC. The full variable domain, in which reference TRBV28 and TRBJ2-1 provide the parts outside the CDR3, is DVKVTQSSRYLVKRTGEKVFLECVQDMDHENMFWYRQDPGLGLRLIYFSYDVKMKEKGDIPEGYSVSREKKERFSLILESASTNQTSMYLCASSLYGTSYNEQFFGPGTRLTVL.

This clone was detected only once. V and J are TRBV28 and TRBJ1-5; 8 nucleotides align to TRBD1. Per the germline V gene, CDR1 is MDHEN and CDR2 is SYDVKM. The CDR3 length is 12 residues. Trimming took 5 bases from V and 15 from J; bases not matched to a gene: 9. The CDR3 sequence: CASSSSRDRLHF. Written as DNA, the CDR3 is TGTGCCAGCAGTAGTAGCCGGGACAGGTTGCATTTT.